Listed here are 3 T cell receptor beta chains from one sample, sequenced in a study of beta chain features in type 1 diabetes (dated by TCRdb to the late 2010s). The receptor library was made with the immunoSEQ multiplex PCR assay. The entire amount of isolated RNA was reverse transcribed using the High Capacity cDNA Reverse Transcription Kit, so the sequenced TCRB transcripts were expressed ones. As stored in TCRdb, this immuneACCESS dataset retains in-frame rearrangements with V and J assigned. A fraction of the clones does not appear; measured against another copy, unresolved V genes explain less than half of the discrepancy, and the remainder lacks a known reason. The sample table records 150,000 to 190,000 clones; 8.5% to 14% of these occur just once. Around 2% of the sample is in the top ten clones. The source material was central memory CD4+ T cells from blood. The receptor source for this set is a man aged 18 to 30 in good health.

The chain uses TRBV6-5 and TRBJ2-1; a weak D match, TRBD2 (6 bases). Between the trimmed V and J ends, which lost 7 bases and 10 bases, there was a span of 11 bases. The CDR3 is 11 residues long. Germline loops: CDR1 MNHEY, CDR2 SVGAGI. The CDR3 bases are TGTGCCAGCAACTCGGGGAGGGAGCAGTTCTTC. It encodes CASNSGREQFF.

The chain is built from TRBV9 and TRBJ2-4; 12 bases are shared with TRBD2. This CDR3 contains 16 residues. The germline CDR1 and CDR2 sequences are SGDLS and YYNGEE. V lost 3 bases and J lost 4; bases outside the gene matches: 5. DNA of the CDR3: TGTGCCAGCAGCGCTCGAGGACTAGCGGGAAAAAACATTCAGTACTTC. It translates to CASSARGLAGKNIQYF.

This chain joins TRBV18 and TRBJ2-7; no firm D call. Germline CDR1 KGHSH, CDR2 LQKENI. Between the trimmed V and J ends, which lost 5 bases and 7 bases, there was a span of 9 bases. This CDR3 comprises 11 residues. The CDR3 coding sequence is TGTGCCAGCTCAGACTCAAGGGAGCAGTACTTC. Amino acids: CASSDSREQYF.